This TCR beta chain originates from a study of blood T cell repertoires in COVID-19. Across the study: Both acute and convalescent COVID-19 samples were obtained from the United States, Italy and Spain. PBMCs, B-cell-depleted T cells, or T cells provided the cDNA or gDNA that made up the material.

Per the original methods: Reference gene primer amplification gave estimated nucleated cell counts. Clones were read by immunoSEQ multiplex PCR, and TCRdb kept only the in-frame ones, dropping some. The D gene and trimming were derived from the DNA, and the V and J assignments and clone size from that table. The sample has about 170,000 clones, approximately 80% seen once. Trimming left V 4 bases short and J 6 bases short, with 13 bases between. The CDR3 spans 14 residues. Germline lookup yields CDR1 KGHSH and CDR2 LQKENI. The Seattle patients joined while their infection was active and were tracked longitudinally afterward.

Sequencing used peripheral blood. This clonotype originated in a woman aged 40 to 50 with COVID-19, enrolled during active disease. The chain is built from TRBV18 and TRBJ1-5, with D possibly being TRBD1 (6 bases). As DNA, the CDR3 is TGTGCCAGCTCACGAGGGGGTGGGGGTCAGCCCCAGCATTTT. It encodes CASSRGGGGQPQHF.